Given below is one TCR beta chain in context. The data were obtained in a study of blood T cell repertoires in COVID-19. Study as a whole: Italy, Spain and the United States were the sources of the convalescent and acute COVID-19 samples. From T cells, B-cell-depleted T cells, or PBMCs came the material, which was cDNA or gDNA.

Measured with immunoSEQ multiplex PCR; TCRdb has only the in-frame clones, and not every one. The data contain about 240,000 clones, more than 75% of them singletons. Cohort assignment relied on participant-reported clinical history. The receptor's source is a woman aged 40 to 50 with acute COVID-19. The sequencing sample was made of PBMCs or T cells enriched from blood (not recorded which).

This CDR3 is CASRARGLVYEQYF. CDR3 in DNA: TGCGCCAGCCGTGCCCGGGGATTAGTTTACGAGCAGTACTTC. The chain recombines TRBV10-2 with TRBJ2-7, with TRBD2 as a possible D gene (5 bases). Germline assignment: CDR1 WSHSY and CDR2 SAAADI. V was trimmed by 8 bases and J by 4 bases, leaving 18 bases between them. The CDR3 has 14 amino acids.